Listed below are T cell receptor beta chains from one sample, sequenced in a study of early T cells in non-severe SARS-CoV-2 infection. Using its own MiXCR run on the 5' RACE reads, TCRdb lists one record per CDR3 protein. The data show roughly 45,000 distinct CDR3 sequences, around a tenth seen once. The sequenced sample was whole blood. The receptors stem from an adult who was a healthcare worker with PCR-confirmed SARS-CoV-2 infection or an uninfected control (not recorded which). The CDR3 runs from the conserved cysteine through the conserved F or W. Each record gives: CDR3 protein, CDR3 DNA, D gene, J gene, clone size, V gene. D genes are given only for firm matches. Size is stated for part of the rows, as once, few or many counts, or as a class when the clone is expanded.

CDR3 protein: CASSSMSQRISNEQFF
CDR3 DNA: TGTGCCAGCAGCTCGATGTCCCAGCGAATAAGTAATGAGCAGTTCTTC
D gene: .
J gene: TRBJ2-1
clone size: many
V gene: TRBV7-2

CDR3 protein: CASSPSAGVIGEQYF
CDR3 DNA: TGTGCCAGCAGCCCCTCAGCGGGAGTCATTGGCGAGCAGTACTTC
D gene: TRBD2
J gene: TRBJ2-7
clone size: many
V gene: TRBV28

CDR3 protein: CASSPLAGSSTDTQYF
CDR3 DNA: TGCGCCAGCAGCCCACTAGCGGGATCTAGCACAGATACGCAGTATTTT
D gene: TRBD2
J gene: TRBJ2-3
clone size: .
V gene: TRBV5-1

CDR3 protein: CASSSPGDKNIQYF
CDR3 DNA: TGTGCCAGTAGCTCCCCGGGGGACAAAAACATTCAGTACTTC
D gene: .
J gene: TRBJ2-4
clone size: few
V gene: TRBV19

CDR3 protein: CSASGAGANTGELFF
CDR3 DNA: TGCAGTGCTAGCGGGGCAGGGGCGAACACCGGGGAGCTGTTTTTT
D gene: .
J gene: TRBJ2-2
clone size: few
V gene: TRBV20-1

CDR3 protein: CSVEDRDWLSSYEQYF
CDR3 DNA: TGCAGCGTTGAAGATCGTGATTGGCTGAGCTCCTACGAGCAGTACTTC
D gene: .
J gene: TRBJ2-7
clone size: .
V gene: TRBV29-1

CDR3 protein: CASSTGQDGYTF
CDR3 DNA: TGCGCCAGCAGCACGGGACAGGATGGCTACACCTTC
D gene: TRBD1
J gene: TRBJ1-2
clone size: few
V gene: TRBV5-1

CDR3 protein: CASSLALGFTDTQYF
CDR3 DNA: TGTGCCAGCAGCTTAGCGCTCGGGTTCACAGATACGCAGTATTTT
D gene: .
J gene: TRBJ2-3
clone size: many
V gene: TRBV7-2

CDR3 protein: CASSPSRGRADTQYF
CDR3 DNA: TGTGCCAGCTCACCATCAAGGGGGCGTGCAGATACGCAGTATTTT
D gene: TRBD1
J gene: TRBJ2-3
clone size: .
V gene: TRBV18

CDR3 protein: CASSLYHYEQYF
CDR3 DNA: TGTGCCAGCAGCTTGTACCACTACGAGCAGTACTTC
D gene: .
J gene: TRBJ2-7
clone size: .
V gene: TRBV5-6

CDR3 protein: CASSPTRSGEQYF
CDR3 DNA: TGTGCCAGCAGCCCGACTAGGAGCGGGGAGCAGTACTTC
D gene: .
J gene: TRBJ2-7
clone size: few
V gene: TRBV28

CDR3 protein: CASSVLAGTGELFF
CDR3 DNA: TGTGCCAGCAGCGTACTAGCGGGAACCGGGGAGCTGTTTTTT
D gene: TRBD2
J gene: TRBJ2-2
clone size: .
V gene: TRBV9

CDR3 protein: CASTLGGHIIYNEQFF
CDR3 DNA: TGTGCCAGCACGTTGGGAGGGCATATTATTTACAATGAGCAGTTCTTC
D gene: TRBD2
J gene: TRBJ2-1
clone size: many
V gene: TRBV2

CDR3 protein: CASRGTGNANEQFF
CDR3 DNA: TGTGCCAGCAGGGGGACAGGGAATGCCAATGAGCAGTTCTTC
D gene: TRBD1
J gene: TRBJ2-1
clone size: many
V gene: TRBV27

CDR3 protein: CASTPDRGGTKNIQYF
CDR3 DNA: TGTGCCAGTACCCCGGACAGGGGAGGAACCAAAAACATTCAGTACTTC
D gene: TRBD1
J gene: TRBJ2-4
clone size: many
V gene: TRBV19

CDR3 protein: CASSPLGGTEAFF
CDR3 DNA: TGTGCCAGCAGCCCGCTAGGTGGGACTGAAGCTTTCTTT
D gene: .
J gene: TRBJ1-1
clone size: many
V gene: TRBV7-3

CDR3 protein: CASSLKRRANGYTF
CDR3 DNA: TGCGCCAGCAGTCTCAAACGTCGGGCGAATGGCTACACCTTC
D gene: .
J gene: TRBJ1-2
clone size: many
V gene: TRBV23-1

CDR3 protein: CASSLQGGDTEAFF
CDR3 DNA: TGTGCCAGCAGCCTTCAGGGGGGCGACACTGAAGCTTTCTTT
D gene: TRBD1
J gene: TRBJ1-1
clone size: many
V gene: TRBV12-3/TRBV12-4

CDR3 protein: CASSARGPRSYEQYF
CDR3 DNA: TGTGCCAGCAGCGCACGGGGCCCACGCTCCTACGAGCAGTACTTC
D gene: .
J gene: TRBJ2-7
clone size: few
V gene: TRBV7-9

CDR3 protein: CASSERDSYEQYF
CDR3 DNA: TGTGCCAGCAGTGAGAGGGACTCCTACGAGCAGTACTTC
D gene: .
J gene: TRBJ2-7
clone size: many
V gene: TRBV2

CDR3 protein: CASSLPRTGDSPLHF
CDR3 DNA: TGTGCCAGCAGCCTGCCTCGGACAGGGGATTCACCCCTCCACTTT
D gene: TRBD1
J gene: TRBJ1-6
clone size: few
V gene: TRBV28

CDR3 protein: CASSFLDESEAFF
CDR3 DNA: TGTGCCAGCAGCTTTCTCGACGAGAGCGAAGCTTTCTTT
D gene: .
J gene: TRBJ1-1
clone size: .
V gene: TRBV7-9

CDR3 protein: CASSLQGGNTEAFF
CDR3 DNA: TGCGCCAGCAGCTTGCAGGGGGGGAATACTGAAGCTTTCTTT
D gene: TRBD1
J gene: TRBJ1-1
clone size: many
V gene: TRBV5-1

CDR3 protein: CASSMGVLATQHF
CDR3 DNA: TGTGCCAGTAGTATGGGGGTCTTAGCGACCCAGCATTTT
D gene: .
J gene: TRBJ1-5
clone size: many
V gene: TRBV19

CDR3 protein: CASSYPFGDGYTF
CDR3 DNA: TGTGCCAGCAGTTACCCCTTTGGGGATGGCTACACCTTC
D gene: .
J gene: TRBJ1-2
clone size: .
V gene: TRBV6-6

CDR3 protein: CSAHWDRRLDTQYF
CDR3 DNA: TGCAGTGCCCATTGGGACCGGCGTCTGGATACGCAGTATTTT
D gene: .
J gene: TRBJ2-3
clone size: few
V gene: TRBV20-1

CDR3 protein: CASSPIRTGVGYGYTF
CDR3 DNA: TGTGCCAGCAGCCCTATTAGAACAGGGGTTGGCTATGGCTACACCTTC
D gene: TRBD1
J gene: TRBJ1-2
clone size: many
V gene: TRBV28

CDR3 protein: CASSLAGTGVTEAFF
CDR3 DNA: TGTGCCAGCAGCTTGGCAGGGACAGGGGTGACTGAAGCTTTCTTT
D gene: TRBD1
J gene: TRBJ1-1
clone size: many
V gene: TRBV7-8

CDR3 protein: CATSRVLTGELFF
CDR3 DNA: TGTGCCACCAGCAGAGTCCTCACCGGGGAGCTGTTTTTT
D gene: .
J gene: TRBJ2-2
clone size: .
V gene: TRBV15

CDR3 protein: CASRPSGSSHEQYF
CDR3 DNA: TGTGCCAGCAGACCTAGCGGGAGTTCCCACGAGCAGTACTTC
D gene: TRBD2
J gene: TRBJ2-7
clone size: .
V gene: TRBV12-3/TRBV12-4

CDR3 protein: CSASGGYGTQYF
CDR3 DNA: TGCAGTGCTAGCGGGGGATATGGTACGCAGTATTTT
D gene: .
J gene: TRBJ2-3
clone size: many
V gene: TRBV20-1

CDR3 protein: CSVEGTSSSEQYF
CDR3 DNA: TGCAGCGTTGAAGGTACTAGTTCTTCCGAGCAGTACTTC
D gene: .
J gene: TRBJ2-7
clone size: .
V gene: TRBV29-1

CDR3 protein: CSARGRSYGYTF
CDR3 DNA: TGCAGTGCTAGAGGACGCAGCTATGGCTACACCTTC
D gene: .
J gene: TRBJ1-2
clone size: few
V gene: TRBV20-1

CDR3 protein: CASSFRVTDTQFF
CDR3 DNA: TGTGCCAGCAGCTTCAGGGTCACAGATACGCAGTTTTTT
D gene: .
J gene: TRBJ2-3
clone size: few
V gene: TRBV7-9

CDR3 protein: CASSLSGTTGELFF
CDR3 DNA: TGTGCCAGCAGCCTTAGCGGGACCACCGGGGAGCTGTTTTTT
D gene: TRBD2
J gene: TRBJ2-2
clone size: many
V gene: TRBV5-6

CDR3 protein: CASSLGPTGSPDYGYTF
CDR3 DNA: TGTGCCAGCAGCTTAGGTCCAACAGGGAGTCCAGACTATGGCTACACCTTC
D gene: .
J gene: TRBJ1-2
clone size: few
V gene: TRBV7-9

CDR3 protein: CSARPEPLMRVDTDTQYF
CDR3 DNA: TGCAGTGCTAGACCCGAACCCCTAATGAGGGTAGACACAGATACGCAGTATTTT
D gene: .
J gene: TRBJ2-3
clone size: few
V gene: TRBV20-1

CDR3 protein: CSVSSGTAYGYTF
CDR3 DNA: TGCAGCGTATCCTCCGGGACAGCCTATGGCTACACCTTC
D gene: TRBD1
J gene: TRBJ1-2
clone size: few
V gene: TRBV29-1

CDR3 protein: CASRRDFSSYEQYF
CDR3 DNA: TGTGCCAGCAGACGGGACTTCAGCTCCTACGAGCAGTACTTC
D gene: .
J gene: TRBJ2-7
clone size: many
V gene: TRBV7-6

CDR3 protein: CASRSSYNEQFF
CDR3 DNA: TGTGCCAGCAGATCCAGTTACAATGAGCAGTTCTTC
D gene: .
J gene: TRBJ2-1
clone size: many
V gene: TRBV6-5

CDR3 protein: CASSQMGTVSTDTQYF
CDR3 DNA: TGCGCCAGCAGCCAAATGGGGACAGTAAGCACAGATACGCAGTATTTT
D gene: TRBD1
J gene: TRBJ2-3
clone size: few
V gene: TRBV4-1

CDR3 protein: CASRGGQRVSYEQYF
CDR3 DNA: TGTGCCAGCAGAGGTGGACAGCGAGTCTCCTACGAGCAGTACTTC
D gene: .
J gene: TRBJ2-7
clone size: many
V gene: TRBV28

CDR3 protein: CASSLKRGRTEAFF
CDR3 DNA: TGTGCCAGCAGTTTAAAGAGGGGGCGCACTGAAGCTTTCTTT
D gene: TRBD1
J gene: TRBJ1-1
clone size: few
V gene: TRBV28

CDR3 protein: CASSYSRQALNTEAFF
CDR3 DNA: TGTGCCAGCAGTTACTCCCGACAGGCTTTGAACACTGAAGCTTTCTTT
D gene: .
J gene: TRBJ1-1
clone size: .
V gene: TRBV6-5

CDR3 protein: CSARAFGTSSYEQYF
CDR3 DNA: TGCAGTGCTAGAGCTTTCGGGACCAGCTCCTACGAGCAGTACTTC
D gene: .
J gene: TRBJ2-7
clone size: many
V gene: TRBV20-1

CDR3 protein: CSVSAGTAQETQYF
CDR3 DNA: TGCAGCGTTTCAGCCGGGACGGCGCAAGAGACCCAGTACTTC
D gene: .
J gene: TRBJ2-5
clone size: .
V gene: TRBV29-1

CDR3 protein: CASRLGASGGDPTDTQYF
CDR3 DNA: TGTGCAAGTCGCTTAGGGGCCTCCGGAGGGGACCCCACAGATACGCAGTATTTT
D gene: .
J gene: TRBJ2-3
clone size: .
V gene: TRBV12-2

CDR3 protein: CASSLGGRNSPLHF
CDR3 DNA: TGTGCCAGCAGTTTAGGAGGAAGGAATTCACCCCTCCACTTT
D gene: .
J gene: TRBJ1-6
clone size: few
V gene: TRBV28

CDR3 protein: CASSPTTNTEAFF
CDR3 DNA: TGCGCCAGCAGCCCTACAACGAACACTGAAGCTTTCTTT
D gene: .
J gene: TRBJ1-1
clone size: .
V gene: TRBV5-1

CDR3 protein: CASSLGGQDTDTQYF
CDR3 DNA: TGTGCCAGCAGTTTAGGGGGGCAGGACACAGATACGCAGTATTTT
D gene: .
J gene: TRBJ2-3
clone size: once
V gene: TRBV28

CDR3 protein: CSVVKGPTSYEQYF
CDR3 DNA: TGCAGCGTTGTGAAGGGCCCTACCTCCTACGAGCAGTACTTC
D gene: .
J gene: TRBJ2-7
clone size: once
V gene: TRBV29-1

CDR3 protein: CASSFSPRQGTQYF
CDR3 DNA: TGTGCCAGCAGCTTTAGCCCAAGACAGGGTACGCAGTATTTT
D gene: TRBD1
J gene: TRBJ2-3
clone size: few
V gene: TRBV7-3

CDR3 protein: CASSSTDYEQYF
CDR3 DNA: TGTGCCAGCAGCTCAACGGACTACGAGCAGTACTTC
D gene: .
J gene: TRBJ2-7
clone size: .
V gene: TRBV11-1

CDR3 protein: CASSLAGGGNQPQHF
CDR3 DNA: TGTGCCAGCAGCTTGGCCGGGGGCGGCAATCAGCCCCAGCATTTT
D gene: .
J gene: TRBJ1-5
clone size: many
V gene: TRBV5-6

CDR3 protein: CASSITGLAGRYEQYF
CDR3 DNA: TGTGCCAGCAGCATAACGGGACTAGCGGGAAGGTACGAGCAGTACTTC
D gene: .
J gene: TRBJ2-7
clone size: .
V gene: TRBV21-1

CDR3 protein: CASKLLQGGAMNTEAFF
CDR3 DNA: TGTGCCAGCAAGCTTTTACAGGGAGGGGCGATGAACACTGAAGCTTTCTTT
D gene: .
J gene: TRBJ1-1
clone size: many
V gene: TRBV11-1

CDR3 protein: CASSYSGVTGELFF
CDR3 DNA: TGTGCCAGCAGTTACTCGGGGGTCACCGGGGAGCTGTTTTTT
D gene: .
J gene: TRBJ2-2
clone size: many
V gene: TRBV6-5

CDR3 protein: CASSPRSGNPLFTDTQYF
CDR3 DNA: TGTGCCAGCTCTCCCCGTAGCGGGAATCCGCTATTCACAGATACGCAGTATTTT
D gene: TRBD2
J gene: TRBJ2-3
clone size: .
V gene: TRBV18

CDR3 protein: CASSATGGETQYF
CDR3 DNA: TGTGCCAGCAGCGCGACAGGGGGAGAGACCCAGTACTTC
D gene: TRBD1
J gene: TRBJ2-5
clone size: .
V gene: TRBV7-9

CDR3 protein: CASSPMDRDGYTF
CDR3 DNA: TGTGCCAGCTCACCGATGGACAGGGATGGCTACACCTTC
D gene: TRBD1
J gene: TRBJ1-2
clone size: many
V gene: TRBV18